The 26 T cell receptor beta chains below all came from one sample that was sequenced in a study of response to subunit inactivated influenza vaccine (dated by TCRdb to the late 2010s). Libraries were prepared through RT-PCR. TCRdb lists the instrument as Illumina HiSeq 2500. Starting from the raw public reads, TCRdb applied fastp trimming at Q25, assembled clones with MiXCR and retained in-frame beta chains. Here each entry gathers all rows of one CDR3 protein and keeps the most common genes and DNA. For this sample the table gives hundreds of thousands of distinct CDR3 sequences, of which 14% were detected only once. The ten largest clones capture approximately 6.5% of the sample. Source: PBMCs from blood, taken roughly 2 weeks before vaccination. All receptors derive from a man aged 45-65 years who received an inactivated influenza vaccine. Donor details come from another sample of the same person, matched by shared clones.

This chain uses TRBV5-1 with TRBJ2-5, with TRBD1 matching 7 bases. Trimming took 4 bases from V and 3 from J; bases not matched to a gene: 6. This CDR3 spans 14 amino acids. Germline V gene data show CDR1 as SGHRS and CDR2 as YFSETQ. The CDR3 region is CASSNGTAKETQYF. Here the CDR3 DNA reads TGCGCCAGCAGCAACGGGACAGCAAAAGAGACCCAGTACTTC.

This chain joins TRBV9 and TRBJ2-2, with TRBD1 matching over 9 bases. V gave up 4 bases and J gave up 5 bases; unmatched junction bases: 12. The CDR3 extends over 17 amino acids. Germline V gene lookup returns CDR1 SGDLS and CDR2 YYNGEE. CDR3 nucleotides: TGTGCCAGCAGCCTAGCGAATTCGGGACAGGGAACCGGGGAGCTGTTTTTT. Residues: CASSLANSGQGTGELFF.

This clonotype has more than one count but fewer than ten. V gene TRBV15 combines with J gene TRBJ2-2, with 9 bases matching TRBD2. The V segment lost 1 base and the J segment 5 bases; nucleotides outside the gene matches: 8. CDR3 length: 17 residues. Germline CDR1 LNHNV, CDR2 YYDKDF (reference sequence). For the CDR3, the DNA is TGTGCCACCAGCAGAGGCGGGGGGGCCTTGAGGACCGGGGAGCTGTTTTTT. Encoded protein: CATSRGGGALRTGELFF.

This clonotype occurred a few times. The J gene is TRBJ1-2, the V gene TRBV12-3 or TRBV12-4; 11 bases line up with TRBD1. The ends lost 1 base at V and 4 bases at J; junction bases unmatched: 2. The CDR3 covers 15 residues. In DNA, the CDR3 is TGTGCCAGCAGTTTAGGGACAGGGGGCTCCTATGGCTACACCTTC. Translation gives CASSLGTGGSYGYTF.

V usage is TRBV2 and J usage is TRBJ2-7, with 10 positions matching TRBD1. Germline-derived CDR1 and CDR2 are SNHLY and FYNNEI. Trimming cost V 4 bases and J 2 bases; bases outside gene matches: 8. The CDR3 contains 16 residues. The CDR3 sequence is CASSAIPGQGTYEQYF. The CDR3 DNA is TGTGCCAGCAGTGCGATACCGGGACAGGGGACCTACGAGCAGTACTTC.

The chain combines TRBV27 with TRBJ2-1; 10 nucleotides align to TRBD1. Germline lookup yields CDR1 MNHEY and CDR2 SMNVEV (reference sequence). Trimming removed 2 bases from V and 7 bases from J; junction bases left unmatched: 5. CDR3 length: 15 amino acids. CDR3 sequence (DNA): TGTGCCAGCAGTTTAGGGACAGGGGCAGGTAATGAGCAGTTCTTC. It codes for CASSLGTGAGNEQFF.

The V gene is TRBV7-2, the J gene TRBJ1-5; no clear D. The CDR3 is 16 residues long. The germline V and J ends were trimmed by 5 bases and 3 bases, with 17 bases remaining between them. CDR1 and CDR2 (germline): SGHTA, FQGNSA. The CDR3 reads CASSLGVTVHNQPQHF. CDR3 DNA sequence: TGTGCCAGCAGCCTCGGGGTGACCGTTCACAATCAGCCCCAGCATTTT.

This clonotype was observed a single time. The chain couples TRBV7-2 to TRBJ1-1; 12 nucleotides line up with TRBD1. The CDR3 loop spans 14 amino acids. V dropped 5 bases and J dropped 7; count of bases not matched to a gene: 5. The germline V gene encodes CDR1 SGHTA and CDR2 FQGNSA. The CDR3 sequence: CASSPGTGGSEAFF. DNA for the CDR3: TGTGCCAGCAGCCCCGGGACAGGGGGCAGTGAAGCTTTCTTT. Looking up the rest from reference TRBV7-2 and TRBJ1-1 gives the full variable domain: GAGVSQSPSNKVTEKGKDVELRCDPISGHTALYWYRQSLGQGLEFLIYFQGNSAPDKSGLPSDRFSAERTGGSVSTLTIQRTQQEDSAVYLCASSPGTGGSEAFFGQGTRLTVV.

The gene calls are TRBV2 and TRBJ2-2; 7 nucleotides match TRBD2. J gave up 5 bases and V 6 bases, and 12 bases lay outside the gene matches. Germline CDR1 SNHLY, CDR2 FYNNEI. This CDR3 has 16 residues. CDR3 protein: CASSSGRREITGELFF. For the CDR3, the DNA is TGTGCCAGCAGCTCGGGGCGGCGGGAGATTACCGGGGAGCTGTTTTTT.

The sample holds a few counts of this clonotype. CDR3 sequence: CAVVGSPSSGYTGELFF. The CDR3 DNA is TGTGCCGTCGTTGGTAGTCCGTCTAGCGGTTACACCGGGGAGCTGTTTTTT. The chain is built from TRBV10-3 and TRBJ2-2, with TRBD2 identical over 7 bases. J lost 3 bases, V lost 11 bases, and 18 bases had no gene match. CDR3 length: 17 residues. Germline CDR1 is ENHRY and CDR2 is SYGVKD.

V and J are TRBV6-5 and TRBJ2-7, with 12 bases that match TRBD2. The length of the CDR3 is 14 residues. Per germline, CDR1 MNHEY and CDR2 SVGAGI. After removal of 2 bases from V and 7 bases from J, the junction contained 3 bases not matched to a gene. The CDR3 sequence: CASSYRTSGIEQYF. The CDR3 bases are TGTGCCAGCAGTTACCGGACTAGCGGGATTGAGCAGTACTTC.

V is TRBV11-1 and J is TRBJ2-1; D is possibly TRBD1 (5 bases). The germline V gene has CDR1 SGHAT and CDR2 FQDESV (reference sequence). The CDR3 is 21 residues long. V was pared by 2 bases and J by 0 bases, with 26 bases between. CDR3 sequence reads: CASSLTLGLFQQSSSYNEQFF. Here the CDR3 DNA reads TGTGCCAGCAGCTTAACCCTGGGGCTATTCCAGCAGAGTAGCTCCTACAATGAGCAGTTCTTC.

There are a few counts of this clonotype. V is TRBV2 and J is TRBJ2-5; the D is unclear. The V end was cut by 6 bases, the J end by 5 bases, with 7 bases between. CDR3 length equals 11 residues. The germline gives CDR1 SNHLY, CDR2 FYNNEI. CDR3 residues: CASRQTETQYF. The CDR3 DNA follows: TGTGCCAGCAGGCAAACGGAGACCCAGTACTTC.

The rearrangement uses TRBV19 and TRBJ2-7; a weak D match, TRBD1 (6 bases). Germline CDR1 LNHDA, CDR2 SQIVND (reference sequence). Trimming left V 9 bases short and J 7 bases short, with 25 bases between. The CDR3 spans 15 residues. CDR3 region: CASKQGARISGEQYF. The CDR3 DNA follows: TGTGCCAGCAAACAGGGAGCGCGTATCTCGGGTGAGCAGTACTTC.

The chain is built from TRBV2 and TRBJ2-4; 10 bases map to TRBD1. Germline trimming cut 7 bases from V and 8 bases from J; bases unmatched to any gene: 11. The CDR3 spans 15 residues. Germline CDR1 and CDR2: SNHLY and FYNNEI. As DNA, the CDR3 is TGTGCCAGCACTCCTTGGGACAGGGGACTTTACATTCAGTACTTC. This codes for CASTPWDRGLYIQYF. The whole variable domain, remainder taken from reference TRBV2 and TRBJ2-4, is EPEVTQTPSHQVTQMGQEVILRCVPISNHLYFYWYRQILGQKVEFLVSFYNNEISEKSEIFDDQFSVERPDGSNFTLKIRSTKLEDSAMYFCASTPWDRGLYIQYFGAGTRLSVL.

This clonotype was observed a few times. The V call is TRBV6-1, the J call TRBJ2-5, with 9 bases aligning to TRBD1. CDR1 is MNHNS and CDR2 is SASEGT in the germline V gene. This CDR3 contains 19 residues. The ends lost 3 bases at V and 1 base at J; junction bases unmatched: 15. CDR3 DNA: TGTGCCAGCAGTGAGCCCTCGTCTTTCGGGACAGGGATCCAAGAGACCCAGTACTTC. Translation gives CASSEPSSFGTGIQETQYF.

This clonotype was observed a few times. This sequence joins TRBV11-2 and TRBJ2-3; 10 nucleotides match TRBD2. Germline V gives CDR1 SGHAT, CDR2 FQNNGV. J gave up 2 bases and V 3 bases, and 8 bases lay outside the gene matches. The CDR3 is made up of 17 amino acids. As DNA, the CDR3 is TGTGCCAGCAGCTTGGGTGCAGGACTAGCGGACACAGATACGCAGTATTTT. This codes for CASSLGAGLADTDTQYF.

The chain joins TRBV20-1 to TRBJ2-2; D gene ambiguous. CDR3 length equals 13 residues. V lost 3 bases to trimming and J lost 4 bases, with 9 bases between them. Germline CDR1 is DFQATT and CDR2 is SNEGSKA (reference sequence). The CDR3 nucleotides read TGCAGTGCTAGGGCAACTATCACCGGGGAGCTGTTTTTT. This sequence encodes CSARATITGELFF.

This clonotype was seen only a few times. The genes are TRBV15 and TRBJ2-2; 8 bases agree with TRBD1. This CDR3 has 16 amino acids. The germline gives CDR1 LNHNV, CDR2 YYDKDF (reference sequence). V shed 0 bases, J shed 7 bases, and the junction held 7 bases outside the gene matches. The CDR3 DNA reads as TGTGCCACCAGCAGAGAACCCACAGGGGGTATCGGGGAGCTGTTTTTT. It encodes CATSREPTGGIGELFF.

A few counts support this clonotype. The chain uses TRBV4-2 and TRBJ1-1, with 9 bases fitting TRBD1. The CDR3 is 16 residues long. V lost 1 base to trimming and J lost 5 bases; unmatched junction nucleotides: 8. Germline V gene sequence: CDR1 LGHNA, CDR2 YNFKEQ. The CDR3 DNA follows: TGTGCCAGCAGCCAAGCGAGAGGGACAGGGAGGACTGAAGCTTTCTTT. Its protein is CASSQARGTGRTEAFF.

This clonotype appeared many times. CDR3 DNA sequence: TGTGCCAGCAGCTTGGGGCAGGGTCGAGGATACGAGCAGTACTTC. As protein: CASSLGQGRGYEQYF. V gene TRBV5-5 combines with J gene TRBJ2-7; tentatively, D is TRBD1 (5 bases). Trimming left V 0 bases short and J 4 bases short, with 14 bases between. The CDR3 covers 15 residues. Looked up from germline, CDR1 is SGHKS and CDR2 is YYEKEE (reference sequence).

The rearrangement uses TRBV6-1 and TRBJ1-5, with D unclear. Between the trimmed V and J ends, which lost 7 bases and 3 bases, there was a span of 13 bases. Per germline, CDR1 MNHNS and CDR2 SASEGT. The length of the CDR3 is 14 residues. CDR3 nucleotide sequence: TGTGCCAGCACTCAGGCGACGAACAATCAGCCCCAGCATTTT. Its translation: CASTQATNNQPQHF.

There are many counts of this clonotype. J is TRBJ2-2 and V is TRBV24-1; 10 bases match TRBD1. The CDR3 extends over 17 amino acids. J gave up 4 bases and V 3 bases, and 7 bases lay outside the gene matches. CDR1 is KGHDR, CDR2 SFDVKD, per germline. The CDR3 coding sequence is TGTGCCACCAGTGATGCCACGGGACAGGGGTTCACCGGGGAGCTGTTTTTT. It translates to CATSDATGQGFTGELFF.

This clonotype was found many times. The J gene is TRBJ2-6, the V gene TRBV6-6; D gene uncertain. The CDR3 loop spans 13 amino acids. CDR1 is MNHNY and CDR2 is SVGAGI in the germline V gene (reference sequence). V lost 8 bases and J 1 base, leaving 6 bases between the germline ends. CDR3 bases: TGTGCCAGCTTCCGGTCTGGGGCCAACGTCCTGACTTTC. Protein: CASFRSGANVLTF.

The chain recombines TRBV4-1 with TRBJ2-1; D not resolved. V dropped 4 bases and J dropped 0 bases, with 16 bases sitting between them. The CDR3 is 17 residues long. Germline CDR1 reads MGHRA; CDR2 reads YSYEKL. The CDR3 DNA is TGCGCCAGCAGCCGAAACTCGCAGCCTAGCTCCTACAATGAGCAGTTCTTC. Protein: CASSRNSQPSSYNEQFF.

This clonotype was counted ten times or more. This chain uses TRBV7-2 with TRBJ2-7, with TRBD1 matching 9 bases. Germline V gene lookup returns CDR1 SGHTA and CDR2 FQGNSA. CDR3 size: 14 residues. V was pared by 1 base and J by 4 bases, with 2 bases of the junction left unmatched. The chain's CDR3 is CASSLDRGLYEQYF. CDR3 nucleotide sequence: TGTGCCAGCAGCTTAGACAGGGGGCTTTACGAGCAGTACTTC. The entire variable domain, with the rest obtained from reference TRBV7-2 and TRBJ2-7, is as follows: GAGVSQSPSNKVTEKGKDVELRCDPISGHTALYWYRQSLGQGLEFLIYFQGNSAPDKSGLPSDRFSAERTGGSVSTLTIQRTQQEDSAVYLCASSLDRGLYEQYFGPGTRLTVT.